One sample yielded the 28 T cell receptor beta chains listed below, sequenced in a study of shared clonotypes between healthy human individuals. CD45RO-negative cells were positively selected for CCR7, leaving out terminally differentiated effector memory CD45RA+ cells. Sequenced by immunoSEQ multiplex PCR; TCRdb stores in-frame clones only, minus some. The repertoire has some 2.1 million clones, approximately 94% of them found once; the top ten carry around 1.1%. The specimen sequenced was naive CD8+ T cells sorted from blood. The source is a man aged 18 to 35 in good health.

The V call is TRBV4-3, the J call TRBJ2-5; no firm D call. Trimming left V 0 bases short and J 4 bases short, with 12 bases between. The CDR3 spans 15 residues. The germline V gene encodes CDR1 LGHNA and CDR2 YSLEER. The CDR3 reads CASSQDPRMGETQYF. CDR3 sequence (DNA): TGCGCCAGCAGCCAAGATCCTAGGATGGGAGAGACCCAGTACTTC.

As regards this clone: Other nucleotide sequences from this sample produce the same CDR3. This rearrangement joins TRBV5-6 to TRBJ2-3; maybe TRBD2 (6 bases). V was clipped by 4 bases and J by 4 bases, with 10 bases between them. The CDR3 runs to 13 residues. CDR1 is SGHDT, CDR2 YYEEEE, per germline. For the CDR3, the DNA is TGTGCCAGCAGCCTCTGGGGGGCAGATACGCAGTATTTT. As protein: CASSLWGADTQYF.

The genes are TRBV11-3 and TRBJ2-7; 11 bases agree with TRBD2. V was clipped by 10 bases and J by 4 bases; unmatched bases: 15. CDR3 length: 16 amino acids. Germline assignment: CDR1 SGHNT and CDR2 YENEEA. The CDR3 reads CANPRILAGEGYEQYF. Written as DNA, the CDR3 is TGTGCCAATCCGCGTATACTAGCGGGAGAGGGTTACGAGCAGTACTTC.

The chain has TRBV7-6 and TRBJ2-1; weak D call: TRBD2 (5 bases). V lost 1 base and J lost 6, with 7 bases in between. This CDR3 has 13 residues. The germline V gene has CDR1 SGHVS and CDR2 FNYEAQ. The CDR3 region has the DNA TGTGCCAGCAGCTTAGTCGGGGTCAATGAGCAGTTCTTC. Amino acid sequence: CASSLVGVNEQFF.

The J gene is TRBJ2-7, the V gene TRBV29-1, with D unclear. Germline values: CDR1 SQVTM, CDR2 ANQGSEA. Between the trimmed V and J ends, which lost 5 bases and 0 bases, there was a span of 11 bases. The CDR3 consists of 13 residues. CDR3 in amino acids: CSVLEGGSYEQYF. CDR3 nucleotides: TGCAGCGTTTTGGAAGGTGGCTCCTACGAGCAGTACTTC.

The J gene is TRBJ2-3, the V gene TRBV6-1; possible D gene TRBD1, 6 bases. The CDR3 loop spans 16 amino acids. V shed 4 bases and J shed 0 bases, with 14 bases lying between them. The germline V gene has CDR1 MNHNS and CDR2 SASEGT. Written as DNA, the CDR3 is TGTGCCAGCAGTGGGCCGACAGGACCTAGCACAGATACGCAGTATTTT. The encoded protein is CASSGPTGPSTDTQYF.

This clone appeared a single time. The V and J genes are TRBV19 and TRBJ2-2; D remains unclear. CDR3 length equals 14 residues. V dropped 0 bases and J dropped 13 bases, with 15 bases sitting between them. CDR1 LNHDA and CDR2 SQIVND come from the germline V gene (reference sequence). The CDR3 DNA reads TGTGCCAGTAGTATAGAGGACGGCCCGGTCGGGCTGTTTTTT. Protein product: CASSIEDGPVGLFF.

The chain combines TRBV4-3 with TRBJ2-1, with 7 bases that match TRBD1. Germline V CDR1 and CDR2: LGHNA, YSLEER. CDR3 length equals 16 residues. Losses at the gene ends were 0 bases for V and 2 bases for J; bases not matched to a gene: 4. Here the CDR3 reads CASSQDGDSAYNEQFF. The DNA of the CDR3 is TGCGCCAGCAGCCAAGATGGGGACAGCGCCTACAATGAGCAGTTCTTC.

The V gene is TRBV30, the J gene TRBJ1-4; D unresolved. Germline CDR1 is GTSNPN and CDR2 is SVGIG (reference sequence). CDR3 length equals 16 residues. V was cut by 3 bases and J by 4 bases, with 18 bases left in between. CDR3 nucleotide sequence: TGTGCCTGGAGCCTCGTAAATGGCTTATATAATGAAAAACTGTTTTTT. This translates into CAWSLVNGLYNEKLFF.

This chain links TRBV7-9 with TRBJ2-7, with TRBD1 matching over 9 bases. Per germline, CDR1 SEHNR and CDR2 FQNEAQ (reference sequence). The CDR3 contains 14 residues. V shed 4 bases, J shed 3 bases, and the junction held 4 bases outside the gene matches. The CDR3 DNA reads TGTGCCAGCAGCTCCTGGGACAGGGTCTACGAGCAGTACTTC. It encodes CASSSWDRVYEQYF.

The V gene is TRBV4-3, the J gene TRBJ2-7, with unresolved D. The CDR3 covers 15 residues. The germline V gene encodes CDR1 LGHNA and CDR2 YSLEER. V lost 0 bases to trimming and J lost 4 bases, with 13 bases between them. CDR3 region: CASSQDNSQIYEQYF. DNA for the CDR3: TGCGCCAGCAGCCAAGATAACAGCCAAATTTACGAGCAGTACTTC.

The chain carries TRBV6-1 and TRBJ2-7; D is unclear. The length of the CDR3 is 13 residues. Germline loops: CDR1 MNHNS, CDR2 SASEGT. V dropped 6 bases and J dropped 4 bases, with 13 bases sitting between them. The CDR3 DNA follows: TGTGCCAGCAGCCCTAATCCCCGTTACGAGCAGTACTTC. Its protein is CASSPNPRYEQYF.

The CDR3 loop is CASTLAGGREQFF. Written as DNA, the CDR3 is TGTGCCAGCACTCTAGCGGGAGGGCGGGAGCAGTTCTTC. V and J are TRBV7-6 and TRBJ2-1, with 12 bases that match TRBD2. This CDR3 has 13 residues. Germline values: CDR1 SGHVS, CDR2 FNYEAQ. V dropped 7 bases and J dropped 10; count of bases not matched to a gene: 5.

CDR3 bases: TGTGCCAGCAGCACGTATAGGGGACCCCTCCACTTT. Translation gives CASSTYRGPLHF. This chain connects TRBV7-9 to TRBJ1-6; D is possibly TRBD1 (5 bases). Germline V gene sequence: CDR1 SEHNR, CDR2 FQNEAQ (reference sequence). This CDR3 contains 12 residues. V was clipped by 5 bases and J by 12 bases, with 11 bases between them. Based on the CDR3 plus reference TRBV7-9 and TRBJ1-6, the full variable domain is DTGVSQNPRHKITKRGQNVTFRCDPISEHNRLYWYRQTLGQGPEFLTYFQNEAQLEKSRLLSDRFSAERPKGSFSTLEIQRTEQGDSAMYLCASSTYRGPLHFGNGTRLTVT.

This clone was observed once. The chain has TRBV7-9 and TRBJ2-7; D might be TRBD1 (6 bases). The CDR3 is 15 amino acids. Germline V gene lookup returns CDR1 SEHNR and CDR2 FQNEAQ (reference sequence). The V end was cut by 5 bases, the J end by 2 bases, with 16 bases between. CDR3 loop: CASSHVWDIAYEQYF. CDR3 nucleotide sequence: TGTGCCAGCAGCCACGTTTGGGACATTGCCTACGAGCAGTACTTC.

A note on this clone: The same CDR3 arises from other DNA sequences in this sample as well. The chain carries TRBV28 and TRBJ2-1; D unresolved. Trimming stripped 5 bases from V and 3 bases from J, with 5 bases between. This CDR3 contains 12 residues. Germline CDR1 and CDR2: MDHEN and SYDVKM. The CDR3 nucleotides are TGTGCCAGCAGTCTCGACTACAATGAGCAGTTCTTC. Translated: CASSLDYNEQFF.

The chain combines TRBV30 with TRBJ2-3, with 11 bases identical to TRBD1. Germline CDR1 GTSNPN, CDR2 SVGIG (reference sequence). CDR3 size: 15 residues. V shed 1 base, J shed 5 bases, and the junction held 5 bases outside the gene matches. CDR3: CAWSGGTGGRDTQYF. The CDR3, as DNA: TGTGCCTGGAGTGGGGGGACAGGGGGGCGAGATACGCAGTATTTT.

This rearrangement joins TRBV27 to TRBJ2-7; no clear D gene. Deletions cut 6 bases from V and 2 bases from J, with 11 bases between. Germline CDR1 and CDR2: MNHEY and SMNVEV (reference sequence). The CDR3 is 13 residues long. CDR3 amino acids: CASSPTVTYEQYF. CDR3 nucleotides: TGTGCCAGCAGCCCGACTGTAACCTACGAGCAGTACTTC.

Of note for this clone: Other DNA sequences from this sample encode an identical CDR3 as well. The chain joins TRBV13 to TRBJ2-7; D is tentatively TRBD1 or TRBD2 (5 bases each). Between the trimmed V and J ends, which lost 9 bases and 0 bases, there was a span of 9 bases. In germline, CDR1 is PRHDT, CDR2 FYEKMQ (reference sequence). This CDR3 has 12 amino acids. CDR3 DNA sequence: TGTGCCAGTTCAGGGACCTCCTACGAGCAGTACTTC. This sequence encodes CASSGTSYEQYF. Full variable domain (remainder filled in from reference TRBV13 and TRBJ2-7): AAGVIQSPRHLIKEKRETATLKCYPIPRHDTVYWYQQGPGQDPQFLISFYEKMQSDKGSIPDRFSAQQFSDYHSELNMSSLELGDSALYFCASSGTSYEQYFGPGTRLTVT.

Details on this clone: This same CDR3 is encoded by further DNA sequences in the sample. The J gene is TRBJ2-7, the V gene TRBV6-5, with D uncertain. Germline loops: CDR1 MNHEY, CDR2 SVGAGI. V shed 0 bases and J shed 3 bases, with 6 bases lying between them. The CDR3 totals 13 residues. The CDR3 coding sequence is TGTGCCAGCAGTTACTCGGGGAACTACGAGCAGTACTTC. Translating gives CASSYSGNYEQYF.

V is TRBV7-6 and J is TRBJ2-7; 9 bases fit TRBD2. The CDR3 length is 14 residues. Germline V CDR1 and CDR2: SGHVS, FNYEAQ. The ends lost 3 bases at V and 5 bases at J; junction bases unmatched: 5. The CDR3 coding sequence is TGTGCCAGCAGCTTGCGGGAGGGTATAGACGAGCAGTACTTC. This encodes CASSLREGIDEQYF. The full variable domain, rest sourced from reference TRBV7-6 and TRBJ2-7, is GAGVSQSPRYKVTKRGQDVALRCDPISGHVSLYWYRQALGQGPEFLTYFNYEAQQDKSGLPNDRFSAERPEGSISTLTIQRTEQRDSAMYRCASSLREGIDEQYFGPGTRLTVT.

This chain uses TRBV5-6 with TRBJ1-6; no clear D. Germline CDR1 is SGHDT and CDR2 is YYEEEE. Trimming removed 1 base at V and 5 bases at J, with 10 bases between. The CDR3 runs 15 residues. The CDR3 sequence: CASSLMVPNNSPLHF. CDR3 coding DNA: TGTGCCAGCAGCTTGATGGTGCCTAATAATTCACCCCTCCACTTT.

The rearrangement joins TRBV28 to TRBJ2-5; D possibly uses TRBD1 or TRBD2 (5 bases each). The V end was cut by 1 base, the J end by 1 base, with 7 bases between. This CDR3 is 14 amino acids long. The germline CDR1 and CDR2 sequences are MDHEN and SYDVKM. The CDR3 is CASSLFGAQETQYF. The CDR3 nucleotides read TGTGCCAGCAGTTTATTCGGGGCCCAAGAGACCCAGTACTTC.

Notes on this clone: Other DNA sequences in this specimen translate into the identical CDR3. V gene TRBV27 combines with J gene TRBJ2-7; 7 positions agree with TRBD1. The J segment lost 4 bases and the V segment lost 6 bases, leaving 6 bases of the junction unmatched. CDR1 is MNHEY and CDR2 is SMNVEV in the germline V gene (reference sequence). The CDR3 extends over 13 amino acids. The CDR3 bases are TGTGCCAGCAGCTCAGGGGGTACGTACGAGCAGTACTTC. It specifies CASSSGGTYEQYF.

On this clone itself: Within the sample, other DNA sequences also encode this same CDR3. V gene TRBV19 combines with J gene TRBJ1-1, with D perhaps matching TRBD1 (5 bases). CDR3 size: 13 residues. Germline values: CDR1 LNHDA, CDR2 SQIVND (reference sequence). Trimming took 1 base from V and 4 from J, leaving 7 bases between them. CDR3 sequence: CASSIGRGTEAFF. DNA of the CDR3: TGTGCCAGTAGTATAGGGAGGGGCACTGAAGCTTTCTTT.

V gene TRBV7-6 combines with J gene TRBJ2-7, with D perhaps matching TRBD2 (5 bases). Germline assignment: CDR1 SGHVS and CDR2 FNYEAQ. The V and J ends lost 4 bases and 3 bases respectively, with 16 bases between them. CDR3 length: 15 residues. The CDR3 coding sequence is TGTGCCAGCAGCTCACCCCCGGACGGGGACTACGAGCAGTACTTC. This encodes CASSSPPDGDYEQYF.

The chain uses TRBV4-1 and TRBJ1-1; TRBD1 is a possible D gene (6 bases). Trimming pared 4 bases from V and 6 bases from J, leaving 12 bases between. Germline CDR1 reads MGHRA; CDR2 reads YSYEKL. This CDR3 has 13 amino acids. CDR3 loop: CASSRDTPPEAFF. The CDR3 DNA reads as TGCGCCAGCAGCCGGGACACGCCACCTGAAGCTTTCTTT.

The chain combines TRBV6-1 with TRBJ1-1, with D unresolved. The V end lost 2 bases, the J end lost 1 base, and 8 bases lay between the germline ends. From germline, CDR1 is MNHNS and CDR2 SASEGT. The CDR3 is 14 amino acids. The CDR3 reads CASSEWAENTEAFF. CDR3 in DNA: TGTGCCAGCAGTGAATGGGCGGAGAACACTGAAGCTTTCTTT.